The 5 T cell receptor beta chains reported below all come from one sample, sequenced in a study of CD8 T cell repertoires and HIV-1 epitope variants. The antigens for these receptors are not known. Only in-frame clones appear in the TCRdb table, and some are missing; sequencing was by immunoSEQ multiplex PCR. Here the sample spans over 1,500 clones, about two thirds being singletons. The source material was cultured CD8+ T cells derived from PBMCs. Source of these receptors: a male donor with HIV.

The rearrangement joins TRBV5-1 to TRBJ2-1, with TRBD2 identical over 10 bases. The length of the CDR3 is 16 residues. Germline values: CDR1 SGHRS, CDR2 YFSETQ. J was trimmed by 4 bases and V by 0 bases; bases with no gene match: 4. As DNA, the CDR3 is TGCGCCAGCAGCTTGGCCCAACTAGCGGGGTACAATGAGCAGTTCTTC. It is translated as CASSLAQLAGYNEQFF.

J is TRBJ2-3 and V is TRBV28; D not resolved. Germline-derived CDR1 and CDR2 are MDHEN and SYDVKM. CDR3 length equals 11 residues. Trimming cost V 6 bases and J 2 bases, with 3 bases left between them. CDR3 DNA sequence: TGTGCCAGCAGGTACACAGATACGCAGTATTTT. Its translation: CASRYTDTQYF.

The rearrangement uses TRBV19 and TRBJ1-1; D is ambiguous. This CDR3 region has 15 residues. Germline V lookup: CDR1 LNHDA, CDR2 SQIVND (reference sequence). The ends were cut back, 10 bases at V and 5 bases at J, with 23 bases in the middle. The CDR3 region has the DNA TGTGCCACTTCGGGAAGTACGACGTCCGATACTGAAGCTTTCTTT. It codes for CATSGSTTSDTEAFF.

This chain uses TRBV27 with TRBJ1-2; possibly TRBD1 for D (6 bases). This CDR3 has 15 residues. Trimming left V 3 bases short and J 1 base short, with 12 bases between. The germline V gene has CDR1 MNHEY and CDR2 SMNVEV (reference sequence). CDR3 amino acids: CASSFATGNNYGYTF. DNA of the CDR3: TGTGCCAGCAGTTTCGCAACAGGGAATAACTATGGCTACACCTTC.

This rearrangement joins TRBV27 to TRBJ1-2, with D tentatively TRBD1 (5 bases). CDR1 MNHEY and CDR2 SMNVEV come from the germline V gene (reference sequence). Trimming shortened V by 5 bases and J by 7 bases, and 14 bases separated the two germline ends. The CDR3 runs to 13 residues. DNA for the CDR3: TGTGCCAGCAGTCCCTGGGGGGACGCTGGCTACACCTTC. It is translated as CASSPWGDAGYTF.